The 9 T cell receptor beta chains given below trace back to one sample, sequenced in a study of cytomegalovirus exposure and HLA in healthy donors. Using immunoSEQ multiplex PCR, the repertoire was profiled, and TCRdb retains in-frame clones only, with some absent. The table lists approximately 140,000 clones, just over 85% of them singletons, with 6.5% to 8.5% in the top ten. The sequenced material came from PBMCs. These receptors originate from a woman between 18 and 29 years old in good health and CMV-seropositive.

This clone has a single count. The V call is TRBV27, the J call TRBJ2-7; 11 bases align to TRBD2. V lost 2 bases and J lost 4; bases outside the gene matches: 1. The CDR3 is 14 amino acids. CDR1 is MNHEY and CDR2 is SMNVEV in the germline V gene (reference sequence). This chain's CDR3 is CASSLTSGGYEQYF. The CDR3 DNA reads TGTGCCAGCAGTTTAACTAGCGGGGGTTACGAGCAGTACTTC.

The chain uses TRBV7-9 and TRBJ1-3; D remains ambiguous. Germline V gives CDR1 SEHNR, CDR2 FQNEAQ (reference sequence). V was clipped by 2 bases and J by 0 bases, with 14 bases between them. This CDR3 is built from 17 residues. The CDR3 region is CASSLLETAISGNTIYF. The CDR3 DNA is TGTGCCAGCAGCTTATTGGAGACCGCTATCTCTGGAAACACCATATATTTT.

The gene calls are TRBV15 and TRBJ2-7, with TRBD1 identical over 8 bases. The V gene end was trimmed by 1 base and the J gene end by 3 bases; junction bases not matched to a gene: 8. Germline CDR1 reads LNHNV; CDR2 reads YYDKDF (reference sequence). The CDR3 is made up of 16 amino acids. CDR3 loop: CATSRGTGTGGYEQYF. Written as DNA, the CDR3 is TGTGCCACCAGCAGAGGGACTGGCACAGGGGGCTACGAGCAGTACTTC.

The chain couples TRBV5-1 to TRBJ2-6; 7 bases map to TRBD1. J gave up 5 bases and V 5 bases, and 1 base lay outside the gene matches. Germline CDR1 and CDR2: SGHRS and YFSETQ. There are 13 residues in the CDR3. CDR3 residues: CASRTGWANVLTF. The DNA for the CDR3 is TGCGCCAGCAGGACAGGGTGGGCCAACGTCCTGACTTTC.

The V call is TRBV7-3, the J call TRBJ1-2, with 9 bases matching TRBD1. The CDR3 totals 15 residues. The germline CDR1 and CDR2 sequences are SGHTA and FQGTGA. The J segment lost 4 bases and the V segment lost 5 bases, leaving 8 bases of the junction unmatched. The CDR3 nucleotides are TGTGCCAGCAGCATTTCCGGGACAGGGTCCTATGGCTACACCTTC. This translates into CASSISGTGSYGYTF. The variable domain in full, with the rest retrieved from reference TRBV7-3 and TRBJ1-2, is GAGVSQTPSNKVTEKGKYVELRCDPISGHTALYWYRQSLGQGPEFLIYFQGTGAADDSGLPNDRFFAVRPEGSVSTLKIQRTERGDSAVYLCASSISGTGSYGYTFGSGTRLTVV.

V gene TRBV11-2 combines with J gene TRBJ1-1; D remains unclear. CDR3 length equals 13 residues. Trimming took 1 base from V and 6 from J, leaving 9 bases between them. In germline, CDR1 is SGHAT, CDR2 FQNNGV. The CDR3 protein is CASSLGVESEAFF. CDR3 nucleotides: TGTGCCAGCAGCTTAGGTGTAGAGTCTGAAGCTTTCTTT.

This sequence joins TRBV29-1 and TRBJ2-5; TRBD1 matches at 8 bases. Germline V gene sequence: CDR1 SQVTM, CDR2 ANQGSEA. Trimming removed 8 bases from V and 1 base from J; junction bases left unmatched: 12. CDR3 size: 15 residues. In DNA, the CDR3 is TGCAGCTTAAATCGGAGGACAGGGTCCCAAGAGACCCAGTACTTC. This codes for CSLNRRTGSQETQYF.

The table lists this clone with a few counts. The J gene is TRBJ1-6, the V gene TRBV6-1; 7 bases agree with TRBD1. Germline CDR1 is MNHNS and CDR2 is SASEGT. CDR3 size: 14 residues. Trimming at V came to 5 bases and at J to 4 bases, leaving 2 bases not matched to a gene. The CDR3 nucleotides read TGTGCCAGCAGTACAGGGGATTATAATTCACCCCTCCACTTT. Its translation: CASSTGDYNSPLHF.

The chain recombines TRBV18 with TRBJ2-7, with a tentative D call TRBD1 (6 bases). The ends were cut back, 2 bases at V and 2 bases at J, with 19 bases in the middle. This CDR3 is 17 amino acids long. Germline loops: CDR1 KGHSH, CDR2 LQKENI. CDR3 coding DNA: TGTGCCAGCTCACCAATGGCCGTCGGACAGATAACCTACGAGCAGTACTTC. Amino acids: CASSPMAVGQITYEQYF.